This record looks at one T cell receptor beta chain sequence and its context. The target antigen is unknown. The sample is drawn from a study of T cell repertoires in cytomegalovirus infection. Across the study: HLA-B-restricted CMV epitopes that are well studied, plus recently identified HLA-C-restricted ones, were used by the study.

Study observations and caveats: HLA-C-restricted, CMV-specific TCR beta clonotypes were dominant ex vivo.

TCRdb reprocessed the reads with MiXCR, giving one entry per CDR3 protein. Of approximately 910,000 distinct CDR3 sequences listed, around 31% are singletons. This material consisted of cultured CD8+ T cells from PBMCs, taken from culture after CMV antigen stimulation. This TCR came from a human donor in good health (CMV status not recorded). Some clones in this sample may be carry-over from other donors' samples.

The CDR3 DNA reads TGTGCCAGTAGTATTGGGGACAGGGGTTACAATGAGCAGTTCTTC. Encoded protein: CASSIGDRGYNEQFF. This sequence joins TRBV19 and TRBJ2-1, with TRBD1 matching 10 bases. V lost 3 bases and J lost 4; bases outside the gene matches: 3. The germline V gene has CDR1 LNHDA and CDR2 SQIVND (reference sequence). This CDR3 spans 15 amino acids. The whole variable domain, remainder taken from reference TRBV19 and TRBJ2-1, is DGGITQSPKYLFRKEGQNVTLSCEQNLNHDAMYWYRQDPGQGLRLIYYSQIVNDFQKGDIAEGYSVSREKKESFPLTVTSAQKNPTAFYLCASSIGDRGYNEQFFGPGTRLTVL.